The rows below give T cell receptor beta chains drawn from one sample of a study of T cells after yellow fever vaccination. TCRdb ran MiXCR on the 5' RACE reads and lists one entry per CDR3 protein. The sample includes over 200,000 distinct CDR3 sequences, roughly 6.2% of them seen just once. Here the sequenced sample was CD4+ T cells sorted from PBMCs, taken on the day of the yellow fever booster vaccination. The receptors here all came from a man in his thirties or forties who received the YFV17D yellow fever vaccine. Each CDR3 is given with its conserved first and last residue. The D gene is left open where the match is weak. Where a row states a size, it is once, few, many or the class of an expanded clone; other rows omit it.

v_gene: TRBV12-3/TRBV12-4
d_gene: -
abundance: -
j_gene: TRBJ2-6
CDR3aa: CASSSSSFSGANVLTF
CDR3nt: TGTGCCAGCAGTTCTTCCTCGTTCTCTGGGGCCAACGTCCTGACTTTC

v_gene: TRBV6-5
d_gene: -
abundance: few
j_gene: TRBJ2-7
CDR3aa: CASSYRPISYEQYF
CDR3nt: TGTGCCAGCAGTTACAGACCAATCTCCTACGAGCAGTACTTC

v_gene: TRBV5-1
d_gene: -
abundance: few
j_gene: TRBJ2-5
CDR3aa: CASSTTGTLYQETQYF
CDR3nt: TGCGCCAGCAGCACGACCGGGACTTTGTACCAAGAGACCCAGTACTTC

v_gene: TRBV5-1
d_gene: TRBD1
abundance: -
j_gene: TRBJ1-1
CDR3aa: CASSSGTGTTEAFF
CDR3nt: TGCGCCAGCAGCTCGGGGACAGGGACCACTGAAGCTTTCTTT

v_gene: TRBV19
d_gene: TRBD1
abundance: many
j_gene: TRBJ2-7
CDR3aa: CASSTGQTYEQYF
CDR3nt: TGTGCCAGTAGTACGGGACAGACCTACGAGCAGTACTTC

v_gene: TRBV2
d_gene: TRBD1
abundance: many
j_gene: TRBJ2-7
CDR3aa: CASSPGQGQREQYF
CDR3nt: TGTGCCAGCAGTCCCGGACAGGGGCAGAGGGAGCAGTACTTC

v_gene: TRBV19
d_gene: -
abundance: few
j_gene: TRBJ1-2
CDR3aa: CASSPGQFYGYTF
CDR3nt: TGTGCCAGTAGTCCCGGACAGTTCTATGGCTACACCTTC

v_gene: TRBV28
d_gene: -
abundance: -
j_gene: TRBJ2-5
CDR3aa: CASSASGLRGETQYF
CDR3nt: TGTGCCAGCAGTGCGAGCGGCCTACGGGGAGAGACCCAGTACTTC

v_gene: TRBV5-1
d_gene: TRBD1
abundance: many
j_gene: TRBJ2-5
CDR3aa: CASSPTQGSETQYF
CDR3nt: TGCGCCAGCAGCCCGACACAGGGGTCGGAGACCCAGTACTTC

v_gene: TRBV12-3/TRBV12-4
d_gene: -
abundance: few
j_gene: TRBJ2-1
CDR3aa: CASSWGVANEQFF
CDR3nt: TGTGCCAGCAGTTGGGGAGTGGCGAATGAGCAGTTCTTC

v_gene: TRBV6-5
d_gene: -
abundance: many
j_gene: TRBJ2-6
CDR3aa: CASSYLPGLSGANVLTF
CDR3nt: TGTGCCAGCAGTTACTTGCCAGGACTTTCTGGGGCCAACGTCCTGACTTTC

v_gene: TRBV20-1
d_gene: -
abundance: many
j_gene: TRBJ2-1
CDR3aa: CSVWLSNIGEQFF
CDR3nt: TGCAGTGTGTGGCTATCGAACATCGGAGAGCAGTTCTTC

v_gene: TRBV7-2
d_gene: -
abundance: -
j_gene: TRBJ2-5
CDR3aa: CASRPDYFQETQYF
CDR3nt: TGTGCCAGCAGGCCGGACTATTTCCAAGAGACCCAGTACTTC

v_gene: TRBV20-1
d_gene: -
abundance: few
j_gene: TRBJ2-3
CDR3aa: CSALAVDTQYF
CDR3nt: TGCAGTGCTTTAGCCGTAGATACGCAGTATTTT

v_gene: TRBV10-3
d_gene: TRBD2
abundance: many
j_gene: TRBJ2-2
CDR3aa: CAISETSATGELFF
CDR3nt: TGTGCCATCAGTGAGACTAGCGCCACCGGGGAGCTGTTTTTT

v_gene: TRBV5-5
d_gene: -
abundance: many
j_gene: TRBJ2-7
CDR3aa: CASSLRQGRNEQYF
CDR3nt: TGTGCCAGCAGCTTGCGGCAGGGGCGTAACGAGCAGTACTTC

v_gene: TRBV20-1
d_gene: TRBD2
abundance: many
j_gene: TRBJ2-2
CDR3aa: CSARVQGGPGELFF
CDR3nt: TGCAGTGCTAGAGTTCAGGGAGGGCCCGGGGAGCTGTTTTTT

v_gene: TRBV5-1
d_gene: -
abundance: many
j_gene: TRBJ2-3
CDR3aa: CASSLELGAAARTDTQYF
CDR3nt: TGCGCCAGCAGCTTGGAGTTGGGGGCCGCAGCGCGCACAGATACGCAGTATTTT

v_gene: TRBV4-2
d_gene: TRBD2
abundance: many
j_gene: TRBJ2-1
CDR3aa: CASSQVAGGFVSYNEQFF
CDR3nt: TGTGCCAGCAGCCAAGTAGCGGGAGGTTTCGTGTCCTACAATGAGCAGTTCTTC

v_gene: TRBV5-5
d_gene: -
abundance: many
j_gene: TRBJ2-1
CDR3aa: CASTPTRQDGAEQFF
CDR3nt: TGTGCCAGCACCCCAACTCGGCAGGATGGGGCTGAGCAGTTCTTC

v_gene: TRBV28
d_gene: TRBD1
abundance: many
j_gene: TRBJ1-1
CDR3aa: CASSEGAGVEAFF
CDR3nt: TGTGCCAGCAGTGAGGGGGCTGGGGTTGAAGCTTTCTTT

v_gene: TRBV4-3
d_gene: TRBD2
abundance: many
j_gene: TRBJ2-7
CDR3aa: CASSQGTSGSHEQYF
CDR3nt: TGCGCCAGCAGCCAAGGGACTAGCGGGAGCCACGAGCAGTACTTC

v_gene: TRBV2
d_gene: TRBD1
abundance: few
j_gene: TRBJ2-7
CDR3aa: CASGQTGISSSHF
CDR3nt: TGTGCCAGCGGCCAGACAGGGATCTCCTCGTCGCACTTC

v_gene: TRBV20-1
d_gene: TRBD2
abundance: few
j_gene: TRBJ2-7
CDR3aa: CSASLGTSPTYEQYF
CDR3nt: TGCAGTGCTAGTTTGGGGACTAGCCCCACCTACGAGCAGTACTTC

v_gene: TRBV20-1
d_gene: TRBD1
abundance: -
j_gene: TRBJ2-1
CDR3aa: CSASVGQGINEQFF
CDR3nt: TGCAGTGCTAGCGTGGGACAGGGGATTAATGAGCAGTTCTTC

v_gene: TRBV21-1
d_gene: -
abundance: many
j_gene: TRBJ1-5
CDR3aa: CASVRGQGTVLHQPQHF
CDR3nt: TGTGCCAGCGTCAGAGGGCAGGGGACCGTTTTGCATCAGCCCCAGCATTTT

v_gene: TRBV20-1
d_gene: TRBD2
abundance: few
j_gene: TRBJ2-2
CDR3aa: CSAREGANTGELFF
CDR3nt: TGCAGTGCCCGGGAGGGGGCGAACACCGGGGAGCTGTTTTTT

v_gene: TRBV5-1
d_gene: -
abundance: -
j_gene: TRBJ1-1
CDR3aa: CASKLENTEAFF
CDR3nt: TGCGCCAGTAAACTAGAGAACACTGAAGCTTTCTTT

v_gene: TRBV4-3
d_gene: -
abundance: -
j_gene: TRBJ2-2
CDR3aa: CASSLGGGRSTGELFF
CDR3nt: TGCGCCAGCAGCTTGGGGGGCGGAAGGTCCACCGGGGAGCTGTTTTTT